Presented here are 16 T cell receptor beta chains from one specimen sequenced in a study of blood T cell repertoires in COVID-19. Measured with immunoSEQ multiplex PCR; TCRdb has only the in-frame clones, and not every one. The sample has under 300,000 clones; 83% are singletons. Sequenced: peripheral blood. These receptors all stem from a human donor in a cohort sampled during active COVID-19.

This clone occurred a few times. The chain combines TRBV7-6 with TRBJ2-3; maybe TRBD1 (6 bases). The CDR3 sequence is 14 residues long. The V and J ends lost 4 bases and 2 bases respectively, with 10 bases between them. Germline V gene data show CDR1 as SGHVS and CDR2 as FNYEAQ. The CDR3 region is CASSSTGFTDTQYF. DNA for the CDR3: TGTGCCAGCAGCTCGACAGGTTTCACAGATACGCAGTATTTT.

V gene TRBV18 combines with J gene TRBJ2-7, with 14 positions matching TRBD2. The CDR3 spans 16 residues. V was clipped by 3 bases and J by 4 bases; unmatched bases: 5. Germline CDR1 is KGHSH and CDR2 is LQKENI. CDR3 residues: CASSPGLAGDRYEQYF. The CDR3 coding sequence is TGTGCCAGCTCACCGGGACTAGCGGGAGATCGGTACGAGCAGTACTTC. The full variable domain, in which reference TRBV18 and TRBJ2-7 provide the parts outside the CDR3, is NAGVMQNPRHLVRRRGQEARLRCSPMKGHSHVYWYRQLPEEGLKFMVYLQKENIIDESGMPKERFSAEFPKEGPSILRIQQVVRGDSAAYFCASSPGLAGDRYEQYFGPGTRLTVT.

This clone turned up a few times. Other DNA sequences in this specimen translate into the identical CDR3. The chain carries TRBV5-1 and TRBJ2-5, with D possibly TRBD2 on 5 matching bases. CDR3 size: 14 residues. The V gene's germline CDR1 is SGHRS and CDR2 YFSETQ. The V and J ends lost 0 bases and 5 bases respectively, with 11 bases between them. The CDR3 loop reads CASSLGLTGETQYF. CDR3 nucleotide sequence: TGCGCCAGCAGCTTGGGACTGACGGGGGAGACCCAGTACTTC.

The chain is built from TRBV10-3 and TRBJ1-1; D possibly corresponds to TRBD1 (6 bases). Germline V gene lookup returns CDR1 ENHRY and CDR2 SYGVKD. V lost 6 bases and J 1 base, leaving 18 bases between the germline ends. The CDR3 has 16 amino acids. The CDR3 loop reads CAISYQGTLSNTEAFF. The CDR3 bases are TGTGCCATCAGCTACCAGGGGACCCTTTCGAACACTGAAGCTTTCTTT.

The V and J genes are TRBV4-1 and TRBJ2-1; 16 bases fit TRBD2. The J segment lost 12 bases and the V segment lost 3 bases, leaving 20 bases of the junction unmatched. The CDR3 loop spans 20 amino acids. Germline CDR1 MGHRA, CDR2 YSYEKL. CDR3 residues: CASSHSEGLAGGPARVTQFF. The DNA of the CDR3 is TGCGCCAGCAGCCATAGTGAGGGACTAGCGGGGGGGCCAGCAAGAGTGACGCAGTTCTTC.

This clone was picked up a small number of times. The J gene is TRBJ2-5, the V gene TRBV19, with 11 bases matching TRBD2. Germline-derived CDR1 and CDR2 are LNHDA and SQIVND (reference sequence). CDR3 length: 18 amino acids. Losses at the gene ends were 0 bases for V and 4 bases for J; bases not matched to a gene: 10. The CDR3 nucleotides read TGTGCCAGTAGTATAGATGTATTCGGGACTAGCGGTGGAGAGACCCAGTACTTC. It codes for CASSIDVFGTSGGETQYF.

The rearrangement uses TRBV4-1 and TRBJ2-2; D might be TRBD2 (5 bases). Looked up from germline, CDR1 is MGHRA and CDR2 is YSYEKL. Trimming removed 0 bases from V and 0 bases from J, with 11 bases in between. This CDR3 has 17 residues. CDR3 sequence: CASSQESLAANTGELFF. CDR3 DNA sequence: TGCGCCAGCAGCCAAGAGTCCCTAGCAGCGAACACCGGGGAGCTGTTTTTT.

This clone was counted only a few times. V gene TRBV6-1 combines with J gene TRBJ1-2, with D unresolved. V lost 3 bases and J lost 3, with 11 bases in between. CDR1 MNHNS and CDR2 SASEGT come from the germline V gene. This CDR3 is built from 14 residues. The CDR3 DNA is TGTGCCAGCAGTGAGGGAGAGGAGCACTATGGCTACACCTTC. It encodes CASSEGEEHYGYTF.

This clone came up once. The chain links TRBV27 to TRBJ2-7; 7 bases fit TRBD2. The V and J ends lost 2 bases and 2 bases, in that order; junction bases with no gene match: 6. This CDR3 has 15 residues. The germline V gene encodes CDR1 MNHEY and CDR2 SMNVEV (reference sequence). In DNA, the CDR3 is TGTGCCAGCAGTTTAAGAGCGGGGCTTGCCTACGAGCAGTACTTC. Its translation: CASSLRAGLAYEQYF.

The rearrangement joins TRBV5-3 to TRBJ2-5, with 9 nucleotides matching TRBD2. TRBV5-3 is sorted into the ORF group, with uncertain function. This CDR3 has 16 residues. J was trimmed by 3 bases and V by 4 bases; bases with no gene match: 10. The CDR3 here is CARSQIVAGDKETQYF. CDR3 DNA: TGTGCCAGAAGCCAAATTGTAGCGGGGGACAAAGAGACCCAGTACTTC.

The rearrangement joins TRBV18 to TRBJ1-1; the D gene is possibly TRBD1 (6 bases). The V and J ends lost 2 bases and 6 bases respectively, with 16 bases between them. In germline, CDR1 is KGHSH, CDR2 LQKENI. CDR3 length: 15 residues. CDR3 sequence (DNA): TGTGCCAGCTCACCAACTTACAGGGAGATGGCTGAAGCTTTCTTT. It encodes CASSPTYREMAEAFF.

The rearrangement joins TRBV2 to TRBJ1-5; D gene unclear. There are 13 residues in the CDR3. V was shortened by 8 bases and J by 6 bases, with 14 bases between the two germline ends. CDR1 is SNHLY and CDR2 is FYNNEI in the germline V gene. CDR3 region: CASGVRRSQPQHF. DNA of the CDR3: TGTGCCAGCGGCGTCCGCCGGAGTCAGCCCCAGCATTTT.

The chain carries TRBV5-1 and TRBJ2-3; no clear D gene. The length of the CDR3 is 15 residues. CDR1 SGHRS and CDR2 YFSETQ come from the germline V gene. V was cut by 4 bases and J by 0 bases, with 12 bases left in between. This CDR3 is CASSVDGSSTDTQYF. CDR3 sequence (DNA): TGCGCCAGCAGCGTGGACGGTTCTAGCACAGATACGCAGTATTTT.

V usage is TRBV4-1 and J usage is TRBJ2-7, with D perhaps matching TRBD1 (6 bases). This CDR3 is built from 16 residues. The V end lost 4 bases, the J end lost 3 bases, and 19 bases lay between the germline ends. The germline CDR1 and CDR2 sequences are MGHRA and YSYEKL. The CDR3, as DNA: TGCGCCAGCAGCCTGCGCCGCCGGGACAACGACTACGAGCAGTACTTC. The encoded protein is CASSLRRRDNDYEQYF.

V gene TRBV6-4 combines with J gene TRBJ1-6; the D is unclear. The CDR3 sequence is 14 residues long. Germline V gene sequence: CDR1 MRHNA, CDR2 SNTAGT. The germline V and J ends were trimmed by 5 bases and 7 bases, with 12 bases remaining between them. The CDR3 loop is CASSRDIGNSPLHF. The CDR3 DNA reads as TGTGCCAGCAGTAGAGACATCGGAAATTCACCCCTCCACTTT.

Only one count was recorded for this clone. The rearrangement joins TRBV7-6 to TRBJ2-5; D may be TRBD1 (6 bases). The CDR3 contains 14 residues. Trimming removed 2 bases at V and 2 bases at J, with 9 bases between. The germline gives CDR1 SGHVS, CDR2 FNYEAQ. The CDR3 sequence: CASSLFGQQETQYF. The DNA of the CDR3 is TGTGCCAGCAGCTTATTCGGACAGCAAGAGACCCAGTACTTC.